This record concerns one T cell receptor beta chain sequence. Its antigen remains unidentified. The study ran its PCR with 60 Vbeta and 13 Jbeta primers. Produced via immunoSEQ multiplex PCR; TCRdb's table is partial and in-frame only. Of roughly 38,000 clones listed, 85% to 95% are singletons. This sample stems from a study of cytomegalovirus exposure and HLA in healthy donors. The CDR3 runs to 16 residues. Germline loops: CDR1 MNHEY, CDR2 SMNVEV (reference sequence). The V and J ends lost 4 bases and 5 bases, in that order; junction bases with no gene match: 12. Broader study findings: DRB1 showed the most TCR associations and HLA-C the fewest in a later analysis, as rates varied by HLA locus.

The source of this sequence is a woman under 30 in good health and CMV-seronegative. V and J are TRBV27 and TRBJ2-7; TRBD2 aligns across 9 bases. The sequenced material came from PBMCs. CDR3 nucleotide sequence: TGTGCCAGCAGTTCGTACCTAGCGGGAAGATTTGACGAGCAGTACTTC. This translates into CASSSYLAGRFDEQYF.